These 12 T cell receptor beta chains originate from one sample sequenced in a study of T cell changes during pregnancy in multiple sclerosis. Profiled with immunoSEQ multiplex PCR; TCRdb holds only in-frame clones, not every one. This table has roughly 93,000 clones, 91% appearing once. The sample in question was peripheral blood, obtained before pregnancy. The source of these receptors is a female donor with multiple sclerosis, enrolled in a pregnancy study.

This chain joins TRBV2 and TRBJ2-1; D is unclear. CDR3 size: 14 residues. Germline V gene lookup returns CDR1 SNHLY and CDR2 FYNNEI. The V and J ends lost 0 bases and 3 bases respectively, with 6 bases between them. The CDR3: CASSEALDYNEQFF. DNA of the CDR3: TGTGCCAGCAGTGAAGCTCTAGACTACAATGAGCAGTTCTTC.

This sequence joins TRBV2 and TRBJ2-7; the match to TRBD2 covers 9 bases. Germline loops: CDR1 SNHLY, CDR2 FYNNEI. This CDR3 has 14 amino acids. Unmatched junction bases numbered 14, after V lost 10 bases and J lost 7 bases. The chain's CDR3 is CATTQAGGSSEQYF. CDR3 DNA sequence: TGTGCCACCACCCAAGCGGGAGGAAGCTCGGAGCAGTACTTC.

This clone was recorded once. This rearrangement joins TRBV9 to TRBJ1-5, with D unclear. The CDR3 consists of 13 residues. V lost 2 bases and J 4 bases, leaving 7 bases between the germline ends. Germline CDR1 reads SGDLS; CDR2 reads YYNGEE. CDR3 amino acids: CASSVGPNQPQHF. The DNA for the CDR3 is TGTGCCAGCAGCGTTGGGCCGAATCAGCCCCAGCATTTT.

V gene TRBV14 combines with J gene TRBJ2-7; D is perhaps TRBD1 (6 bases). Trimming removed 2 bases from V and 5 bases from J, with 19 bases in between. Germline V lookup: CDR1 SGHDN, CDR2 FVKESK. The CDR3 totals 16 residues. CDR3 bases: TGTGCCAGCAGCCAATGGTACTCCGGGACAATCGACGAGCAGTACTTC. Translation gives CASSQWYSGTIDEQYF.

V usage is TRBV5-1 and J usage is TRBJ2-5; perhaps TRBD2 as D (6 bases). The germline V gene has CDR1 SGHRS and CDR2 YFSETQ. The CDR3 has 15 amino acids. Trimming took off 1 base at V and 7 bases at J, with 17 bases between the two ends. CDR3 protein: CASSLQGSGGATQYF. DNA for the CDR3: TGCGCCAGCAGCTTGCAAGGTAGCGGTGGTGCGACCCAGTACTTC.

V and J are TRBV28 and TRBJ1-1; no firm D call. The CDR3 length is 15 residues. V was pared by 5 bases and J by 2 bases, with 15 bases between. Germline CDR1 MDHEN, CDR2 SYDVKM. CDR3 loop: CASSSREAGNTEAFF. DNA for the CDR3: TGTGCCAGCAGTAGCCGGGAGGCGGGAAACACTGAAGCTTTCTTT. The full variable domain, rest sourced from reference TRBV28 and TRBJ1-1, is DVKVTQSSRYLVKRTGEKVFLECVQDMDHENMFWYRQDPGLGLRLIYFSYDVKMKEKGDIPEGYSVSREKKERFSLILESASTNQTSMYLCASSSREAGNTEAFFGQGTRLTVV.

This chain joins TRBV2 and TRBJ1-5; 8 bases fit TRBD1. Germline-derived CDR1 and CDR2 are SNHLY and FYNNEI. CDR3 length: 15 amino acids. The V segment lost 4 bases and the J segment 3 bases; nucleotides outside the gene matches: 5. This chain's CDR3 is CASSVNRGNNQPQHF. In DNA form, the CDR3 reads TGTGCCAGCAGTGTGAACAGGGGGAACAATCAGCCCCAGCATTTT.

The chain uses TRBV27 and TRBJ2-5, with 9 nucleotides matching TRBD1. In germline, CDR1 is MNHEY, CDR2 SMNVEV (reference sequence). This CDR3 region has 14 residues. The V and J ends lost 5 bases and 3 bases, in that order; junction bases with no gene match: 4. This CDR3 is CASSADRGEETQYF. Here the CDR3 DNA reads TGTGCCAGCAGTGCGGACAGGGGAGAAGAGACCCAGTACTTC.

J is TRBJ2-1 and V is TRBV5-1; possible D gene TRBD1, 6 bases. This CDR3 region has 15 residues. Germline V gene sequence: CDR1 SGHRS, CDR2 YFSETQ. V gave up 4 bases and J gave up 8 bases, with 19 bases separating them. The CDR3 loop reads CASSPIRGLEHEQFF. CDR3 nucleotides: TGCGCCAGCAGCCCAATCAGGGGCCTCGAGCATGAGCAGTTCTTC.

V gene TRBV7-9 combines with J gene TRBJ1-2, with 7 bases lining up with TRBD1. J lost 1 base, V lost 1 base, and 6 bases had no gene match. The CDR3 totals 16 residues. Germline values: CDR1 SEHNR, CDR2 FQNEAQ (reference sequence). The DNA for the CDR3 is TGTGCCAGCAGCTTAGTGGGACAGATACTTAACTATGGCTACACCTTC. Its translation is CASSLVGQILNYGYTF. Drawing the rest from reference TRBV7-9 and TRBJ1-2, the complete variable domain is DTGVSQNPRHKITKRGQNVTFRCDPISEHNRLYWYRQTLGQGPEFLTYFQNEAQLEKSRLLSDRFSAERPKGSFSTLEIQRTEQGDSAMYLCASSLVGQILNYGYTFGSGTRLTVV.

The genes are TRBV11-1 and TRBJ2-1; maybe TRBD1 (6 bases). This CDR3 contains 15 residues. The V end lost 2 bases, the J end lost 5 bases, and 13 bases lay between the germline ends. Looked up from germline, CDR1 is SGHAT and CDR2 is FQDESV (reference sequence). CDR3 region: CASSLWGQGHNEQFF. The CDR3 DNA reads TGTGCCAGCAGCTTATGGGGGCAGGGCCACAATGAGCAGTTCTTC.

This chain links TRBV29-1 with TRBJ2-1, with D hard to call. Trimming pared 0 bases from V and 0 bases from J, leaving 12 bases between. The germline V gene has CDR1 SQVTM and CDR2 ANQGSEA. The CDR3 is 16 amino acids. The CDR3, as DNA: TGCAGCGTTGAAGATCCGTCCGCAGGCTCCTACAATGAGCAGTTCTTC. Its translation: CSVEDPSAGSYNEQFF.